The 28 T cell receptor beta chains listed next were all sequenced from one sample in a study of monozygotic twins with inflammatory bowel disease. TCRdb reprocessed the 5' RACE reads and stores each CDR3 protein as one record, lacking DNA. Recorded here are a few hundred thousand distinct CDR3 sequences; the top ten clones represent just over 2.5%. Sample: blood. All receptors come from a human donor with ulcerative colitis or Crohn's disease, or a healthy co-twin of an affected twin (not recorded which).

The chain links TRBV6-1 to TRBJ2-6; there is no DNA to check the TCRdb D call of TRBD1. CDR3 length equals 17 residues. The germline V gene has CDR1 MNHNS and CDR2 SASEGT. The CDR3: CASSVGAGGSGANVLTF.

The J gene is TRBJ1-5, the V gene TRBV27; the TCRdb D gene call, TRBD1, has no DNA to confirm it. CDR3 length: 14 residues. In germline, CDR1 is MNHEY, CDR2 SMNVEV (reference sequence). This chain's CDR3 is CASSLRGAAQPQHF.

The gene calls are TRBV18 and TRBJ1-5. Germline-derived CDR1 and CDR2 are KGHSH and LQKENI. The CDR3 consists of 15 residues. CDR3 protein: CASSPRDSFNQPQHF.

V usage is TRBV5-1 and J usage is TRBJ2-7; the D gene TCRdb calls, TRBD1, cannot be checked with no DNA. In germline, CDR1 is SGHRS, CDR2 YFSETQ. The CDR3 length is 16 residues. The CDR3 loop is CASSLVLGGRGYEQYF. The variable domain in full, with the rest retrieved from reference TRBV5-1 and TRBJ2-7, is KAGVTQTPRYLIKTRGQQVTLSCSPISGHRSVSWYQQTPGQGLQFLFEYFSETQRNKGNFPGRFSGRQFSNSRSEMNVSTLELGDSALYLCASSLVLGGRGYEQYFGPGTRLTVT.

CDR3 loop: CSAREAASYEQYF. V gene TRBV20-1 combines with J gene TRBJ2-7. Germline CDR1 and CDR2: DFQATT and SNEGSKA (reference sequence). This CDR3 has 13 amino acids.

The V gene is TRBV6-1, the J gene TRBJ1-6; TCRdb lists TRBD1, though no DNA is available to test this call. This CDR3 region has 15 residues. CDR1 is MNHNS, CDR2 SASEGT, per germline. The chain's CDR3 is CASSSRQGRLVALHF.

The chain has TRBV6-5 and TRBJ1-1; TCRdb names TRBD1, which stays unverified in the absence of DNA. This CDR3 spans 16 amino acids. Germline V gene lookup returns CDR1 MNHEY and CDR2 SVGAGI. CDR3 sequence reads: CASSYRQGDMNTEAFF.

V usage is TRBV12-3 or TRBV12-4 and J usage is TRBJ1-6. The length of the CDR3 is 17 residues. This CDR3 reads CASSFGRLDAYNSPLHF.

The V and J genes are TRBV2 and TRBJ2-7. This CDR3 spans 14 amino acids. The germline CDR1 and CDR2 sequences are SNHLY and FYNNEI. The CDR3 loop is CASSEVLTNYEQYF.

V usage is TRBV27 and J usage is TRBJ2-3; TCRdb's D call of TRBD1 is untestable without DNA. The CDR3 spans 15 residues. Germline CDR1 MNHEY, CDR2 SMNVEV (reference sequence). Here the CDR3 reads CATATQGLFTDTQYF.

The CDR3 here is CASSPPSGGQQSVGYTF. V is TRBV18 and J is TRBJ1-2. The germline V gene has CDR1 KGHSH and CDR2 LQKENI. CDR3 length equals 17 residues.

The chain joins TRBV7-8 to TRBJ1-5; TCRdb returns TRBD1, unconfirmable since there is no DNA. Germline CDR1 SGHVS, CDR2 FQNEAQ. The CDR3 runs 15 residues. CDR3 region: CASSLGQGVDQPQHF.

The chain joins TRBV27 to TRBJ2-1; TCRdb's D call of TRBD1 is untestable without DNA. This CDR3 is built from 16 residues. CDR1 and CDR2 (germline): MNHEY, SMNVEV (reference sequence). The CDR3 sequence is CASQAIGGLRYNEQFF.

The V call is TRBV7-3, the J call TRBJ2-1; there is no DNA to check the TCRdb D call of TRBD1. The CDR3 covers 13 residues. The germline V gene has CDR1 SGHTA and CDR2 FQGTGA. The CDR3: CASSLTSGVEQFF. The variable domain in full, with the rest retrieved from reference TRBV7-3 and TRBJ2-1, is GAGVSQTPSNKVTEKGKYVELRCDPISGHTALYWYRQSLGQGPEFLIYFQGTGAADDSGLPNDRFFAVRPEGSVSTLKIQRTERGDSAVYLCASSLTSGVEQFFGPGTRLTVL.

The gene calls are TRBV20-1 and TRBJ1-5; TCRdb's D call of TRBD1 is untestable without DNA. Germline loops: CDR1 DFQATT, CDR2 SNEGSKA (reference sequence). CDR3 length: 13 amino acids. The CDR3 loop is CSARTGYNQPQHF.

The rearrangement uses TRBV4-1 and TRBJ2-7; TCRdb's D call of TRBD1 is untestable without DNA. The CDR3 length is 15 residues. Germline CDR1 MGHRA, CDR2 YSYEKL. The CDR3 loop reads CASSQPDRGPYEQYF.

V is TRBV20-1 and J is TRBJ2-3; TCRdb's assignment of TRBD2 cannot be checked, as there is no DNA. The CDR3 extends over 15 amino acids. From germline, CDR1 is DFQATT and CDR2 SNEGSKA (reference sequence). The CDR3 reads CSARDSGGPADTQYF.

V usage is TRBV7-2 and J usage is TRBJ2-3; TCRdb reports TRBD1, a call that lacks DNA to check it against. The V gene's germline CDR1 is SGHTA and CDR2 FQGNSA. CDR3 size: 15 residues. CDR3 amino acids: CASSLRQGGPDTQYF.

This chain uses TRBV11-2 with TRBJ2-7; checking the TCRdb D call of TRBD1 is not possible without DNA. The CDR3 loop spans 13 amino acids. Germline V gene data show CDR1 as SGHAT and CDR2 as FQNNGV. Here the CDR3 reads CASSLVRGYEQYF.

J is TRBJ2-5 and V is TRBV5-1; TCRdb designates TRBD2, a call that cannot be tested without DNA. CDR1 and CDR2 (germline): SGHRS, YFSETQ. The CDR3 runs to 18 residues. The CDR3 protein is CASSLGLAGDPWQETQYF.

The chain combines TRBV15 with TRBJ2-7. The germline V gene has CDR1 LNHNV and CDR2 YYDKDF (reference sequence). The CDR3 is 14 amino acids. This chain's CDR3 is CATSRERGVYEQYF. Full variable domain (missing parts from reference TRBV15 and TRBJ2-7): DAMVIQNPRYQVTQFGKPVTLSCSQTLNHNVMYWYQQKSSQAPKLLFHYYDKDFNNEADTPDNFQSRRPNTSFCFLDIRSPGLGDTAMYLCATSRERGVYEQYFGPGTRLTVT.

The chain recombines TRBV30 with TRBJ1-1; with no DNA, the TCRdb D assignment of TRBD1 cannot be verified. The CDR3 sequence is 16 residues long. Per germline, CDR1 GTSNPN and CDR2 SVGIG (reference sequence). The CDR3 loop is CAWGTVPTTANTEAFF.

The chain recombines TRBV24-1 with TRBJ1-5; TCRdb returns TRBD1, unconfirmable since there is no DNA. This CDR3 has 16 amino acids. Germline V gene data show CDR1 as KGHDR and CDR2 as SFDVKD. This chain's CDR3 is CATSDPTADSNQPQHF.

The CDR3 reads CASSLAREGTQYF. The J gene is TRBJ2-5, the V gene TRBV7-8; without DNA, the TCRdb call of TRBD2 cannot be checked. CDR1 and CDR2 (germline): SGHVS, FQNEAQ. This CDR3 has 13 residues.

The rearrangement links TRBV3-1 to TRBJ2-7; TCRdb designates TRBD1, a call that cannot be tested without DNA. CDR3 length: 17 residues. Germline values: CDR1 LGHDT, CDR2 YNNKEL (reference sequence). CDR3 sequence reads: CASSPTRGRLSSYEQYF.

This chain uses TRBV16 with TRBJ1-3. This CDR3 region has 14 residues. Germline values: CDR1 KGHSY, CDR2 FQNENV. The CDR3 region is CASSQQGSGNTIYF.

This sequence joins TRBV15 and TRBJ2-1; TCRdb reports TRBD1, a call that lacks DNA to check it against. The V gene's germline CDR1 is LNHNV and CDR2 YYDKDF (reference sequence). This CDR3 is 18 amino acids long. This CDR3 is CATSRMTLWTGGYNEQFF.

The chain combines TRBV10-3 with TRBJ2-1; TCRdb indicates TRBD2, and absent DNA this call remains unverified. Germline CDR1 reads ENHRY; CDR2 reads SYGVKD. This CDR3 has 16 amino acids. The CDR3: CAISDSTAESYNEQFF.